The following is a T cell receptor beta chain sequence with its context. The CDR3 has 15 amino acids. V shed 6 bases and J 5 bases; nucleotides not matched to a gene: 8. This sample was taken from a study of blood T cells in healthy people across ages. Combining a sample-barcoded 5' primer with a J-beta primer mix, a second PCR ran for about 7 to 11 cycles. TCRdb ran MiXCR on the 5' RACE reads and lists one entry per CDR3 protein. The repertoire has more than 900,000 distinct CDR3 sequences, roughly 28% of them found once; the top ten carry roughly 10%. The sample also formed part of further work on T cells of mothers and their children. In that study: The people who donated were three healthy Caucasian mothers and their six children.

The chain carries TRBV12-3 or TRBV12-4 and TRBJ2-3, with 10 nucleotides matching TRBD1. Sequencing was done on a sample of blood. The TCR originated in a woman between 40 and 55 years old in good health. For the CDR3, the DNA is TGTGCCAGCAGCCTAGGACAGGGGGATGGAGATACGCAGTATTTT. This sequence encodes CASSLGQGDGDTQYF.